This T cell receptor (beta chain) was found in a study of identical twins. TCRdb passed the 5' RACE reads through MiXCR, listing each CDR3 protein once. The table has approximately 590,000 distinct CDR3 sequences, 7.5% to 10% seen once. CDR3 size: 20 residues. Trimming took 4 bases from V and 6 from J; bases not matched to a gene: 18. Germline V gene sequence: CDR1 WSHSY, CDR2 SAAADI. The data were also submitted as part of a second study, on yellow fever vaccine responses in identical twins.

The source material was PBMCs. This TCR was recovered from a woman aged 18-35 years in good health. The chain couples TRBV10-2 to TRBJ2-3, with 14 positions matching TRBD2. CDR3 amino acids: CASSGPTGGGLAGVLDTQYF. CDR3 coding DNA: TGCGCCAGCAGTGGTCCTACAGGGGGGGGACTAGCGGGAGTGCTGGATACGCAGTATTTT.